A selection of T cell receptor beta chains follows, all from one sample in a study of blood T cell repertoires in COVID-19. Sequenced by immunoSEQ multiplex PCR; TCRdb stores in-frame clones only, minus some. In the table there are around 72,000 clones, 80% to 85% of which are singletons. The sequencing sample was made of peripheral blood. The receptors come from a woman aged 55 to 70 with acute or convalescent COVID-19. Both conserved end residues are part of each CDR3.

TRBV9	CASSYILTGGTEAFF
TRBV19	CASTLTGYSDEQYF
TRBV5-1	CASSKGQMSSYNEQFF
TRBV27	CASGVRGNQPQHF
TRBV6-5	CASTPGQGGTDTQYF
TRBV2	CASSGLANNEQFF
TRBV19	CASSFGTDYGYTF
TRBV24-1	CATSDLPHTGQGVPPLHF
TRBV7-9	CASSLVGRGNTEAFF
TRBV3-1/TRBV3-2	CASSQRGNVRYF
TRBV9	CASSVAKRAGGGTGELFF
TRBV24-1	CATSDPKDRGGYGYTF
TRBV2	CASRASGGANSYEQFF
TRBV7-6	CASSAQGWDSGANVLTF
TRBV3-1/TRBV3-2	CASSQDPAGLWTGELFF
TRBV7-3	CASSPGLDADTQYF
TRBV4-1	CASSPPTGLHYEQYF
TRBV6-6	CASGFGLRGVTYEQYF
TRBV9	CASSVGAFSSGYTF
TRBV2	CASSEGQATNEKLFF
TRBV6-6	CASSPQGRTETQYF
TRBV20-1	CSGWRGAEAFF
TRBV7-9	CASSPTGGANEKLFF
TRBV5-4	CASSLGGRQGTVTEAFF
TRBV6-5	CASSRDSYRPFF
TRBV4-1	CASSQDLDRGPGSYEQYF
TRBV27	CASSLFSATGAYGYTF
TRBV5-1	CASSLGGVNTDQPQHF
TRBV5-4	CASSSRDSLVYEQYF
TRBV25-1	CASSAGQGLGEKLFF
TRBV11-2	CASSSPSGGATGELFF
TRBV30	CAWSQDGGSYEQYF
TRBV7-3	CASSPRPRDRGNNEQFF
TRBV11-2	CASSLEGGIPPQRETQYF
TRBV6-5	CASQPGTGIYEQYF
TRBV6-1	CASSEVGSYGYTF
TRBV9	CASSVASGGAYEQYF
TRBV4-1	CASRGSGGAGEQYF
TRBV5-6	CASRFWDRGEKLFF
TRBV4-1	CASSQGQPANYGYTF
TRBV6-6	CASSTPETGTYEQYF
TRBV6-2/TRBV6-3	CASSPRGAHMNTEAFF
TRBV29-1	CSVVRGGKNEQFF
TRBV30	CAWSVRPFGTLNTGELFF
TRBV5-1	CASSLDPGGGYGYTF
TRBV11-3	CASSPEGDYSYNEQFF
TRBV19	CASSMKGPSTIYF
TRBV19	CASSPTVERGGSVKNIQYF